Listed below are T cell receptor beta chains from one sample, sequenced in a study of blood T cell repertoires in COVID-19. The method was immunoSEQ multiplex PCR; TCRdb's version includes in-frame clones alone and lacks a portion of them. The table records hundreds of thousands of clones, around 81% of them present only once. The specimen was PBMCs or T cells enriched from blood (not recorded which). Receptors originate from a man between 25 and 39 years old with acute COVID-19. Each CDR3 is given with its conserved first and last residue. A D gene is named only where the DNA matches it firmly. Clone size is stated in some rows and not others, as once, few, many or a class when expanded.

>TRBD1|TRBV6-5|few|TRBJ1-1
TGTGCCAGCTCCAGGGACAGGGCCTTGAACACTGAAGCTTTCTTT
CASSRDRALNTEAFF
>-|TRBV11-2|-|TRBJ1-2
TGTGCCAGCAGCTTAGATCTAGAGTGGGAGAAGGGCTATGGCTACACCTTC
CASSLDLEWEKGYGYTF
>TRBD2|TRBV6-6|-|TRBJ2-7
TGTGCCAGCAGTCGCGCCACCTCTAGCGGGGCAACCTACGAGCAGTACTTC
CASSRATSSGATYEQYF
>TRBD1|TRBV7-3|-|TRBJ2-1
TGTGCCAGCAGCTCAGGCCGGGGACAGGGAGGATACAATGAGCAGTTCTTC
CASSSGRGQGGYNEQFF
>TRBD1|TRBV5-1|-|TRBJ1-2
TGCGCCAGCACCCCCGGGACAGACTTTTATGGCTACACCTTC
CASTPGTDFYGYTF
>TRBD2|TRBV5-5|-|TRBJ2-7
TGTGCCAGCAGCCCAGGACTAGCGGGGGGCCCGATCGGCGAGCAGTACTTC
CASSPGLAGGPIGEQYF
>TRBD2|TRBV9|-|TRBJ2-1
TGTGCCAGCAGCGGGACTAGCGGGGGCTACAATGAGCAGTTCTTC
CASSGTSGGYNEQFF
>-|TRBV15|-|TRBJ1-5
TGTGCCACCAGCCCTCTTGTCAGTGGTACCCAGCATTTT
CATSPLVSGTQHF
>-|TRBV28|-|TRBJ1-2
TGTGCCAGTATTAGCTCCGGGGATGGCTACACCTTC
CASISSGDGYTF
>-|TRBV11-2|-|TRBJ1-6
TGTGCCAGCAGCTTAGGTCAGGGATGGGGAAGCTCCTATAATTCACCCCTCCACTTT
CASSLGQGWGSSYNSPLHF
>-|TRBV29-1|-|TRBJ1-1
TGCAGCGTCTATCTCCCTCCGGGGAACACTGAAGCTTTCTTT
CSVYLPPGNTEAFF
>TRBD1|TRBV30|few|TRBJ2-1
TGTGCCTGGGGGCGACAGGGGATACACAATGAGCAGTTCTTC
CAWGRQGIHNEQFF